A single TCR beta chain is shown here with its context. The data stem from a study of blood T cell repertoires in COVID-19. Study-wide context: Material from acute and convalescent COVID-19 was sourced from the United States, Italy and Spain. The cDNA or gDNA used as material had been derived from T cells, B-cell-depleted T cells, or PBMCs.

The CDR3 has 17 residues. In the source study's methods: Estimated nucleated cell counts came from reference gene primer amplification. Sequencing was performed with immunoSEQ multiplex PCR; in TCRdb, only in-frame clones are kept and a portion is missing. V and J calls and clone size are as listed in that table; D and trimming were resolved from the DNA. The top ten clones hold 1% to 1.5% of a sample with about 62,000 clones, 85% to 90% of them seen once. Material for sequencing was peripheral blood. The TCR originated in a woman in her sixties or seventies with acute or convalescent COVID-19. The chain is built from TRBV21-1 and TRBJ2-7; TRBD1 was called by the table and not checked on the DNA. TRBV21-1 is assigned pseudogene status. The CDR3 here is CASSNPIDRGLGYEQYV. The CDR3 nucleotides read TGTGCCAGCAGCAACCCTATTGACAGGGGGTTAGGGTACGAGCAGTACGTC.